These 18 T cell receptor beta chains share one sample of origin, sequenced in a study of T cell repertoires in cytomegalovirus infection. TCRdb re-derived calls from the reads in MiXCR, one entry per CDR3 protein. Of roughly 600,000 distinct CDR3 sequences listed, 24% are singletons. Input material: CD8+ T cells from PBMCs. The receptors were gathered from a human donor in good health (CMV status not recorded). Some clones in this sample may be carry-over from other donors' samples.

The gene calls are TRBV28 and TRBJ2-1; possibly TRBD1 for D (5 bases). Per germline, CDR1 MDHEN and CDR2 SYDVKM. Between the trimmed V and J ends, which lost 3 bases and 9 bases, there was a span of 12 bases. The CDR3 sequence is 13 residues long. In nucleotides, the CDR3 is TGTGCCAGCAGTTTGTCAGGGTTTGGTGAGCAGTTCTTC. It yields the protein CASSLSGFGEQFF.

This clonotype was recorded at least ten times. The CDR3 is CASSLLPIPANTEAFF. The CDR3 DNA reads TGTGCCAGCAGCTTACTCCCAATACCCGCGAACACTGAAGCTTTCTTT. This chain connects TRBV7-3 to TRBJ1-1; no clear D. The CDR3 is 16 amino acids. Trimming cost V 2 bases and J 1 base, with 14 bases left between them. Germline V gives CDR1 SGHTA, CDR2 FQGTGA.

In its sample, this clonotype was seen a few times. V usage is TRBV9 and J usage is TRBJ2-1, with D possibly matching TRBD1 (6 bases). CDR3 length: 13 residues. The germline CDR1 and CDR2 sequences are SGDLS and YYNGEE. V lost 0 bases to trimming and J lost 6 bases, with 7 bases between them. The CDR3 here is CASSVDRANEQFF. CDR3 DNA sequence: TGTGCCAGCAGCGTAGACAGGGCCAATGAGCAGTTCTTC.

The chain carries TRBV4-1 and TRBJ2-7, with 7 bases fitting TRBD1. Trimming removed 2 bases from V and 5 bases from J; junction bases left unmatched: 9. The CDR3 is 15 residues long. The germline CDR1 and CDR2 sequences are MGHRA and YSYEKL. The CDR3 loop is CASSQRRDSGHEQYF. For the CDR3, the DNA is TGCGCCAGCAGCCAACGCCGGGACAGCGGCCACGAGCAGTACTTC.

This clonotype was seen a handful of times. The V call is TRBV20-1, the J call TRBJ1-2; D is uncertain. The V end was cut by 0 bases, the J end by 0 bases, with 11 bases between. CDR3 size: 15 residues. Germline V CDR1 and CDR2: DFQATT, SNEGSKA (reference sequence). This chain's CDR3 is CSARDLKGTNYGYTF. The CDR3 coding sequence is TGCAGTGCTAGAGATCTGAAGGGTACTAACTATGGCTACACCTTC.

Many counts were recorded for this clonotype. The CDR3 DNA sequence: TGTGCCAGCAGCCCCCAGGACGTTCCTCGCAATGAGCAGTTCTTC. Protein product: CASSPQDVPRNEQFF. V gene TRBV7-9 combines with J gene TRBJ2-1, with unresolved D. Germline V gene sequence: CDR1 SEHNR, CDR2 FQNEAQ (reference sequence). Trimming removed 5 bases from V and 6 bases from J, with 17 bases in between. The CDR3 has 15 amino acids.

As regards this clonotype: This sequence may be a read error, since a much larger clone differs from it by one base. The conserved closing phenylalanine or tryptophan is absent in this CDR3, likely reflecting a read error. The chain employs TRBV19 and TRBJ1-2; D gene ambiguous. The CDR3 is 17 residues long. CDR1 and CDR2 from the germline V gene are LNHDA and SQIVND (reference sequence). Trimming removed 4 bases from V and 4 bases from J, with 22 bases in between. The CDR3 sequence is CASSTMSPGREVYGYTI. CDR3 sequence (DNA): TGTGCCAGTAGTACCATGTCTCCGGGCAGAGAAGTCTATGGCTACACCATC.

This clonotype was detected a few times. This chain joins TRBV28 and TRBJ1-2; 8 bases fit TRBD1. Looked up from germline, CDR1 is MDHEN and CDR2 is SYDVKM. V was clipped by 5 bases and J by 7 bases; unmatched bases: 6. The CDR3 has 13 amino acids. CDR3 bases: TGTGCCAGCAGTAAACTCAGGGGGCGTGGCTACACCTTC. Encoded protein: CASSKLRGRGYTF.

There are many counts of this clonotype. The chain carries TRBV7-2 and TRBJ2-1; D remains ambiguous. The germline CDR1 and CDR2 sequences are SGHTA and FQGNSA. This CDR3 spans 11 amino acids. V lost 5 bases and J 5 bases, leaving 4 bases between the germline ends. The CDR3 is CASSHNNEQFF. The CDR3, as DNA: TGTGCCAGCAGCCACAACAATGAGCAGTTCTTC.

The gene calls are TRBV28 and TRBJ2-7; D perhaps matches TRBD1 (6 bases). V lost 2 bases and J 1 base, leaving 9 bases between the germline ends. This CDR3 region has 14 residues. CDR1 and CDR2 from the germline V gene are MDHEN and SYDVKM. Written as DNA, the CDR3 is TGTGCCAGCAGTTTAACCGGACAGTCCTACGAGCAGTACGTC. Its protein is CASSLTGQSYEQYV.

This chain uses TRBV28 with TRBJ2-3; D perhaps matches TRBD2 (6 bases). This CDR3 comprises 17 residues. With 4 bases removed from V and 4 bases from J, the gap between germline ends came to 21 bases. Germline-derived CDR1 and CDR2 are MDHEN and SYDVKM. The CDR3: CASSSVAVQTAADTQYF. The CDR3 DNA reads as TGTGCCAGCAGTTCCGTAGCGGTTCAAACGGCGGCAGATACGCAGTATTTT.

This clonotype was counted a few times. The CDR3 nucleotides are TGTGCCATCAGTGAGTCTCGGGGGGGTCAGCCCCAGCATTTT. This sequence encodes CAISESRGGQPQHF. The chain combines TRBV10-3 with TRBJ1-5; possible D gene TRBD1, 5 bases. Germline CDR1 is ENHRY and CDR2 is SYGVKD. Trimming shortened V by 0 bases and J by 6 bases, and 9 bases separated the two germline ends. The CDR3 contains 14 residues.

The genes are TRBV14 and TRBJ2-7; 9 bases map to TRBD1. Germline values: CDR1 SGHDN, CDR2 FVKESK. The CDR3 is 16 amino acids. The V gene end was trimmed by 1 base and the J gene end by 4 bases; junction bases not matched to a gene: 8. As DNA, the CDR3 is TGTGCCAGCAGCCAAGTAAGGACAGGGGTAGGATACGAGCAGTACTTC. Protein sequence: CASSQVRTGVGYEQYF.

In its sample, this clonotype was seen a few times. In DNA form, the CDR3 reads TGTGCCAGCAGTTACTCGAATTACTACGAGCAGTACTTC. Translating gives CASSYSNYYEQYF. The genes are TRBV6-6 and TRBJ2-7, with D uncertain. CDR1 is MNHNY and CDR2 is SVGAGI in the germline V gene (reference sequence). This CDR3 is 13 amino acids long. V was cut by 0 bases and J by 3 bases, with 6 bases left in between.

This clonotype has more than one count but fewer than ten. The chain links TRBV11-2 to TRBJ2-7; D is uncertain. The germline CDR1 and CDR2 sequences are SGHAT and FQNNGV. Trimming removed 5 bases from V and 7 bases from J, with 15 bases in between. This CDR3 has 13 amino acids. CDR3 sequence: CASSPVSPREQYV. Here the CDR3 DNA reads TGTGCCAGCAGCCCCGTAAGTCCTCGGGAGCAGTACGTC.

At least ten counts were recorded for this clonotype. The rearrangement links TRBV6-1 to TRBJ2-3, with D perhaps matching TRBD2 (6 bases). CDR1 is MNHNS and CDR2 is SASEGT in the germline V gene. Trimming removed 8 bases from V and 4 bases from J, with 13 bases in between. This CDR3 region has 13 residues. This CDR3 reads CASRDFQPDTQYF. CDR3 nucleotide sequence: TGTGCCAGCCGGGACTTTCAGCCAGATACGCAGTATTTT.

J is TRBJ1-2 and V is TRBV28, with TRBD1 matching 10 bases. J lost 7 bases, V lost 6 bases, and 17 bases had no gene match. The germline V gene has CDR1 MDHEN and CDR2 SYDVKM. The CDR3 has 17 residues. DNA for the CDR3: TGTGCCAGCAGGTTCGGTTCGAGGACAGGGGGAATTGGTGGCTACACCTTC. Translating gives CASRFGSRTGGIGGYTF.

The chain employs TRBV2 and TRBJ2-3; 8 bases fit TRBD1. The CDR3 runs to 14 residues. CDR1 and CDR2 (germline): SNHLY, FYNNEI. The junction had 7 bases not matched to a gene; V was cut back by 11 bases and J by 0 bases. The CDR3 protein is CAPTGGISTDTQYF. DNA of the CDR3: TGTGCCCCCACAGGGGGGATAAGCACAGATACGCAGTATTTT.